These T cell receptor beta chains were read from a single sample in a study of CD8 T cells in ankylosing spondylitis. TCRdb re-called the 5' RACE reads through MiXCR, storing one row per CDR3 protein. This table holds approximately 290,000 distinct CDR3 sequences, less than 25% found once. The specimen was blood, either unsorted or a sorted T cell fraction (not recorded which). Every receptor here comes from a female donor with ankylosing spondylitis or in good health (not recorded which). CDR3s include the opening cysteine and the closing phenylalanine or tryptophan. Clone size is stated in some rows and not others, as once, few, many or a class when expanded.

V	size	J	length	CDR3
TRBV20-1	NA	TRBJ2-1	12	CSGSGFYNEQFF
TRBV2	NA	TRBJ2-1	19	CASSEGGLAGVWGYNEQFF
TRBV20-1	few	TRBJ2-1	14	CSARPGSSYNEQFF
TRBV7-2	NA	TRBJ1-2	16	CASSLEGRQAGYGYTF
TRBV9	few	TRBJ1-1	16	CASSVAAGGVNTEAFF
TRBV12-5	few	TRBJ1-1	16	CASGLAYYNMNTEAFF
TRBV10-1	NA	TRBJ2-7	12	CASTQGAGEQYF
TRBV27	NA	TRBJ2-1	12	CASSPHFSEQFF
TRBV7-2	few	TRBJ1-2	14	CASSFGMVSYGYTF
TRBV12-3/TRBV12-4	NA	TRBJ2-7	14	CASSFGTGDYEQYF
TRBV6-6	NA	TRBJ1-1	13	CASSTEKNTEAFF
TRBV20-1	many	TRBJ2-1	14	CSAISGVLYNEQFF
TRBV4-3	NA	TRBJ2-6	16	CASSQEGVSGANVLTF
TRBV20-1	NA	TRBJ2-3	15	CSALRDSGPTDTQYF
TRBV20-1	many	TRBJ2-2	17	CSARRDYTTWDTGELFF
TRBV6-1	NA	TRBJ1-2	14	CASSDRTGVYRYTF
TRBV7-2	few	TRBJ2-3	17	CASSGRTSGVTADTQYF
TRBV6-2/TRBV6-3	NA	TRBJ2-3	11	CASTGGDTQYF
TRBV27	NA	TRBJ2-7	14	CASSSRGRIYEQYF
TRBV6-5	NA	TRBJ1-3	15	CASSYWGRGGNTIYF
TRBV29-1	NA	TRBJ2-2	16	CSVEIRLAGVTGELFF
TRBV7-8	few	TRBJ2-7	16	CASSLVGAGGSYEQYF
TRBV28	NA	TRBJ1-5	15	CASSPDRVGNQPQHF
TRBV12-5	few	TRBJ1-2	15	CASGLVLEGSYGYTF
TRBV4-3	few	TRBJ2-1	15	CASSRTSGLYNEQFF
TRBV6-2/TRBV6-3	NA	TRBJ2-1	12	CASRDSYNEQFF
TRBV19	few	TRBJ1-1	12	CASSLLGTEAFF
TRBV2	many	TRBJ1-6	13	CASTRDGNSPLHF
TRBV7-2	NA	TRBJ2-1	17	CASSEPLAGGIHNEQFF
TRBV7-2	NA	TRBJ1-1	14	CASRLTGVITEAFF
TRBV12-3/TRBV12-4	many	TRBJ2-3	13	CASSFGLTDTQYF
TRBV10-3	many	TRBJ2-5	13	CAISAASIETQYF
TRBV9	NA	TRBJ2-1	15	CASSVGARSYNEQFF
TRBV21-1	once	TRBJ1-5	14	CASTSGGADQPQHF
TRBV27	NA	TRBJ2-7	17	CASSWNAAGVYSYEQYF
TRBV24-1	NA	TRBJ2-1	16	CATSEAGTGYSLEQFF
TRBV6-2/TRBV6-3	many	TRBJ2-7	14	CASRGLAIIYEQYF
TRBV25-1	NA	TRBJ2-7	17	CASSESRGVGGFYEQYF
TRBV30	few	TRBJ2-2	13	CACGTGVTGELFF
TRBV12-3/TRBV12-4	many	TRBJ1-2	15	CASNKQGLGNYGYTF
TRBV7-9	NA	TRBJ2-5	12	CASSLLGGTQYF
TRBV7-2	NA	TRBJ2-1	15	CASSLERGSRGEQFF
TRBV11-2	many	TRBJ2-3	16	CASSLDPRLATDTQYF
TRBV10-3	NA	TRBJ1-2	13	CAISPGQGVGYTF
TRBV20-1	NA	TRBJ1-2	13	CSAPREGNYGYTF
TRBV5-1	NA	TRBJ2-1	15	CASSSRTSLYGEQFF
TRBV28	NA	TRBJ2-6	23	CASSLGLQGEKVDYISGANVLTF
TRBV7-2	NA	TRBJ2-6	19	CASSLRSGTYLSGANVLTF
TRBV6-5	NA	TRBJ2-3	16	CASSYSIAGNTDTQYF
TRBV6-1	many	TRBJ2-5	13	CASSPTTSGLLYF
TRBV29-1	NA	TRBJ2-5	15	CSYQLAGSVVETQYF
TRBV20-1	few	TRBJ1-1	14	CSAQVDRWGTEAFF
TRBV20-1	many	TRBJ1-4	13	CSARGRSNEKLFF
TRBV4-3	NA	TRBJ2-1	20	CASSPRLGRGRSGSYNEQFF
TRBV20-1	many	TRBJ2-1	16	CSVKVASGSRRNEQFF
TRBV5-6	NA	TRBJ2-5	14	CASSFLKGRETQYF
TRBV18	NA	TRBJ2-1	16	CASLPRTGRRYNEQFF
TRBV6-1	NA	TRBJ2-3	15	CASSPGEGSTDTQYF
TRBV12-3/TRBV12-4	many	TRBJ1-2	14	CASSHGRGLAGYTF
TRBV20-1	few	TRBJ2-3	14	CSASTPTVADTQYF